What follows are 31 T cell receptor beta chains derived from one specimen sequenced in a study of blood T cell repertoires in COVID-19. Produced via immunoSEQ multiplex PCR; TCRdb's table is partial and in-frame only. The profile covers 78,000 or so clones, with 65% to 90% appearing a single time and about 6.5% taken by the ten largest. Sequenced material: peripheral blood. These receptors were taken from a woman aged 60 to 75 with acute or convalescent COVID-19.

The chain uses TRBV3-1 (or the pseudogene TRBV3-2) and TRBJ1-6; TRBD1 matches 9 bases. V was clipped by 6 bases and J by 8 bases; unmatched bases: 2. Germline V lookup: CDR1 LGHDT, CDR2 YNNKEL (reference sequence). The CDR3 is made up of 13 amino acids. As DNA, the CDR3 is TGTGCCAGCAGAGACAGGGGGGATTCACCCCTCCACTTT. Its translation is CASRDRGDSPLHF.

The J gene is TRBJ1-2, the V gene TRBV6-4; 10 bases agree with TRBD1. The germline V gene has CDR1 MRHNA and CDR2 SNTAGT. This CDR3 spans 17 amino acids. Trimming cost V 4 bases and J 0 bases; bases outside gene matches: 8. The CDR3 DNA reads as TGTGCCAGCAGTGGCCCGACAGGGGGCCCAACTAACTATGGCTACACCTTC. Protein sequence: CASSGPTGGPTNYGYTF.

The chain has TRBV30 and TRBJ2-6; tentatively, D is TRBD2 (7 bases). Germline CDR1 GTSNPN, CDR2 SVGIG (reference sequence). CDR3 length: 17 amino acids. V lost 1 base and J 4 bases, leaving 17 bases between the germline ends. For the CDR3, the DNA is TGTGCCTGGAGTGGCGGTTGGGGGGGGCCCGGGGCCAACGTCCTGACTTTC. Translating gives CAWSGGWGGPGANVLTF.

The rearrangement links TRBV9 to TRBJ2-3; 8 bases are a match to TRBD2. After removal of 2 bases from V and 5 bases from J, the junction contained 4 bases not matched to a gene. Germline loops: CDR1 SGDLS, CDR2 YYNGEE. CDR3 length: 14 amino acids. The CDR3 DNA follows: TGTGCCAGCAGCGTCGTCAGCGGGGGAGATACGCAGTATTTT. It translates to CASSVVSGGDTQYF.

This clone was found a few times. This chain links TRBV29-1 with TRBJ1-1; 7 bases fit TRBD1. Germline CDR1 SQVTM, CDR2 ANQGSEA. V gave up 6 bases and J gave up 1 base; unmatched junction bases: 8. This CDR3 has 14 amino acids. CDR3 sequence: CSVEPRDRNTEAFF. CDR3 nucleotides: TGCAGCGTAGAGCCTCGGGACAGGAACACTGAAGCTTTCTTT.

The CDR3 DNA is TGTGCCAGCAGCCAAGAGTCTGGGAATAGCGGGGGGGCAGATTACTTC. Translation gives CASSQESGNSGGADYF. The genes are TRBV3-1 (or the pseudogene TRBV3-2) and TRBJ2-5, with 11 bases that match TRBD2. The V gene end was trimmed by 0 bases and the J gene end by 14 bases; junction bases not matched to a gene: 14. This CDR3 region has 16 residues. CDR1 and CDR2 from the germline V gene are LGHDT and YNNKEL (reference sequence).

CDR3 amino acids: CASSATQGQGNEQFF. The CDR3 nucleotides are TGTGCCAGCAGCGCCACCCAGGGACAGGGCAATGAGCAGTTCTTC. V is TRBV9 and J is TRBJ2-1; 9 positions match TRBD1. V dropped 3 bases and J dropped 6; count of bases not matched to a gene: 7. CDR1 and CDR2 (germline): SGDLS, YYNGEE. The CDR3 covers 15 residues.

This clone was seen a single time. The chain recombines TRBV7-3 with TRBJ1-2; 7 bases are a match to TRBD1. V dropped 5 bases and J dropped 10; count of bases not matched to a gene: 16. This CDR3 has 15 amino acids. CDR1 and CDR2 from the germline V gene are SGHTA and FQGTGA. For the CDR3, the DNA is TGTGCCAGCAGCCCCCAGGGGGTTAAGACAGAGTCCTACACCTTC. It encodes CASSPQGVKTESYTF.

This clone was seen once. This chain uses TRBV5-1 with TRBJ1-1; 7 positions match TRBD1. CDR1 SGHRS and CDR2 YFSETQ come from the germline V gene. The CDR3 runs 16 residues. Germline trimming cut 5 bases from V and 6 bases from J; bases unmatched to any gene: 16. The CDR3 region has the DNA TGCGCCAGCAGTCCAAGTCCCGGGACAGTGGGACCTGAAGCTTTCTTT. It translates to CASSPSPGTVGPEAFF.

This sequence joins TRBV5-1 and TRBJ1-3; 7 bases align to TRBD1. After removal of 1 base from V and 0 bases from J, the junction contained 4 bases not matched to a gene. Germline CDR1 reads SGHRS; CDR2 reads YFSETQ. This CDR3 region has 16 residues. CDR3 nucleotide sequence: TGCGCCAGCAGCTTGTCAGGGGGTAACTCTGGAAACACCATATATTTT. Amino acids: CASSLSGGNSGNTIYF. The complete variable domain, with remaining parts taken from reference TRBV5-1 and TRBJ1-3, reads KAGVTQTPRYLIKTRGQQVTLSCSPISGHRSVSWYQQTPGQGLQFLFEYFSETQRNKGNFPGRFSGRQFSNSRSEMNVSTLELGDSALYLCASSLSGGNSGNTIYFGEGSWLTVV.

In DNA, the CDR3 is TGTGCCACCGGGCTTGTTAATGAAAAACTGTTTTTT. Amino acid sequence: CATGLVNEKLFF. This chain links TRBV15 with TRBJ1-4; D call uncertain. Germline lookup yields CDR1 LNHNV and CDR2 YYDKDF (reference sequence). The CDR3 extends over 12 amino acids. Trimming took off 8 bases at V and 4 bases at J, with 8 bases between the two ends.

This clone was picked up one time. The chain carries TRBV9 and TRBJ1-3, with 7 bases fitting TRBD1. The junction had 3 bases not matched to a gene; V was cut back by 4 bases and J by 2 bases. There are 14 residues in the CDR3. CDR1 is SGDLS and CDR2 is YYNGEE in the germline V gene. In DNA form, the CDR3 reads TGTGCCAGCAGCCTGACAGGGACTGGAAACACCATATATTTT. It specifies CASSLTGTGNTIYF.

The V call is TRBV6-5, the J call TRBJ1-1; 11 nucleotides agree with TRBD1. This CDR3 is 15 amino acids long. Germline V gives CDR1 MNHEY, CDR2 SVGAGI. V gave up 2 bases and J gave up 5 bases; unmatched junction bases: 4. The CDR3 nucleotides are TGTGCCAGCAGTTACCGGACAGGGGGCGGTACTGAAGCTTTCTTT. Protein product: CASSYRTGGGTEAFF.

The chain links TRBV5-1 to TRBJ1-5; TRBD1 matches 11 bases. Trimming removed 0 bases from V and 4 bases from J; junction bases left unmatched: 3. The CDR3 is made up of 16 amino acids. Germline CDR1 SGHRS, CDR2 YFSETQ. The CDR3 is CASSLDGTGGNQPQHF. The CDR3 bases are TGCGCCAGCAGCTTGGACGGGACAGGGGGAAATCAGCCCCAGCATTTT.

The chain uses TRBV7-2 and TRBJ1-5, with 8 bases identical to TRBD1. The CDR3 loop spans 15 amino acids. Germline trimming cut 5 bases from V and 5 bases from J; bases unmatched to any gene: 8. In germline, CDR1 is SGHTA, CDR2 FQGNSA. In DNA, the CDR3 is TGTGCCAGCAGCCTGCTGTGGACAGGGCATCAGCCCCAGCATTTT. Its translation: CASSLLWTGHQPQHF.

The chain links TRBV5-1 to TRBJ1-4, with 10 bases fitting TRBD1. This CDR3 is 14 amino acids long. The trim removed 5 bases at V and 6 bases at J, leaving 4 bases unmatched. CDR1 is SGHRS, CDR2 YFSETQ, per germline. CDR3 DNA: TGCGCCAGCAGACCCGGGACAGGGGATGAAAAACTGTTTTTT. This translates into CASRPGTGDEKLFF.

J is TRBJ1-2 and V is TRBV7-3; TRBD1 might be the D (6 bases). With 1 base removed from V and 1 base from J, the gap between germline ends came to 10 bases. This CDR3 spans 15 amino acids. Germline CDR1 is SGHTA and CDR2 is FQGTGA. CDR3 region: CASSLIGGDNYGYTF. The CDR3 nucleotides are TGTGCCAGCAGCTTAATAGGGGGGGATAACTATGGCTACACCTTC.

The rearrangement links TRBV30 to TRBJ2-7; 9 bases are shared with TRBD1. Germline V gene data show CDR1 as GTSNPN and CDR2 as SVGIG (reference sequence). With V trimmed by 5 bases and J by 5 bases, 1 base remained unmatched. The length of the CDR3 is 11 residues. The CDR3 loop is CAWGDRDEQYF. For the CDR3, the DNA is TGTGCCTGGGGGGACAGGGACGAGCAGTACTTC.

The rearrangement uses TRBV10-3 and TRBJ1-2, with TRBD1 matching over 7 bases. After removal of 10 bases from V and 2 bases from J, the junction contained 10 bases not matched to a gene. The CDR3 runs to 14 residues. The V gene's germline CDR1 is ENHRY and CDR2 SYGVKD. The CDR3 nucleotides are TGTGCCACCACCGGGACAGCCTCCAACTATGGCTACACCTTC. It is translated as CATTGTASNYGYTF.

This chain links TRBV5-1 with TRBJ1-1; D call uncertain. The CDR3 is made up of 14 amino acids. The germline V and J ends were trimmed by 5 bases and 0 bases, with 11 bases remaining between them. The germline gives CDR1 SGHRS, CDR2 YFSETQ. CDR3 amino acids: CASSLQNMNTEAFF. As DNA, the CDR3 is TGCGCCAGCAGTTTGCAAAACATGAACACTGAAGCTTTCTTT.

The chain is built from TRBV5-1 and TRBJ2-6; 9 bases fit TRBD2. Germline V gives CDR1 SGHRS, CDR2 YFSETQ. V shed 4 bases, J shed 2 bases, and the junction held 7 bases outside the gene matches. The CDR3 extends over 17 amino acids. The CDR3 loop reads CASSPQRGVPGANVLTF. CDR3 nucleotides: TGCGCCAGCAGCCCCCAGCGGGGGGTTCCTGGGGCCAACGTCCTGACTTTC.

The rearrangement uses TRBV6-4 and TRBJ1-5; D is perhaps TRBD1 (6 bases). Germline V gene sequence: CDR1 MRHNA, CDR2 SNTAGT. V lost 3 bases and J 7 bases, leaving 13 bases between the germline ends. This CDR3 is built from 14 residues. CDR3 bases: TGTGCCAGCAGTGATAATCCAGGGGTCCAGCCCCAGCATTTT. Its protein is CASSDNPGVQPQHF.

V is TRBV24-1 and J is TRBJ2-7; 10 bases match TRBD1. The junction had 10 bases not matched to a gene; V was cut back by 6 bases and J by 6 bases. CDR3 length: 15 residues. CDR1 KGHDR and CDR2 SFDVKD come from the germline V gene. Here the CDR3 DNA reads TGTGCCACCAGTAGTACCGGGACAGGGGTCCGCGAGCAGTACTTC. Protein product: CATSSTGTGVREQYF.

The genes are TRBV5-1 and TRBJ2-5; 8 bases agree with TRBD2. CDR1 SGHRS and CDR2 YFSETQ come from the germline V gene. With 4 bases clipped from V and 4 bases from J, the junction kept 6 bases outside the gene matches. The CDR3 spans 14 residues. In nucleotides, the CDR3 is TGCGCCAGCAGCCCCGGGGGGGCCGGAGAGACCCAGTACTTC. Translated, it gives CASSPGGAGETQYF.

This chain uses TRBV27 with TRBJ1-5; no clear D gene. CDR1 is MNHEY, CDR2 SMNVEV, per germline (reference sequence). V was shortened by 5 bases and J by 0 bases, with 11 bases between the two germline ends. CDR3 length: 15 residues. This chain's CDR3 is CASSGTTDSNQPQHF. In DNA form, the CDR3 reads TGTGCCAGCAGTGGTACAACAGATAGCAATCAGCCCCAGCATTTT.

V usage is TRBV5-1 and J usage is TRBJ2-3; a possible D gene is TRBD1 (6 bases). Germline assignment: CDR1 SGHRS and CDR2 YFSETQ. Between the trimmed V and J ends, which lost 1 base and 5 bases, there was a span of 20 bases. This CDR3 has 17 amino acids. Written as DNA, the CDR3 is TGCGCCAGCAGCTTGTTTGCCCTACAGGGTATGGTAGATACGCAGTATTTT. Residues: CASSLFALQGMVDTQYF. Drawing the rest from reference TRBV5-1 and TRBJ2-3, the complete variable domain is KAGVTQTPRYLIKTRGQQVTLSCSPISGHRSVSWYQQTPGQGLQFLFEYFSETQRNKGNFPGRFSGRQFSNSRSEMNVSTLELGDSALYLCASSLFALQGMVDTQYFGPGTRLTVL.

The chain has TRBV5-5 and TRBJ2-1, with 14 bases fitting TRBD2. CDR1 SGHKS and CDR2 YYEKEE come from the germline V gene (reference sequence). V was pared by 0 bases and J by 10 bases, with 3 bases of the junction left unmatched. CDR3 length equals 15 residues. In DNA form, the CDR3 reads TGTGCCAGCAGCTTGGAGGGACTAGCGGGGGAAGAGCAGTTCTTC. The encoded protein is CASSLEGLAGEEQFF.

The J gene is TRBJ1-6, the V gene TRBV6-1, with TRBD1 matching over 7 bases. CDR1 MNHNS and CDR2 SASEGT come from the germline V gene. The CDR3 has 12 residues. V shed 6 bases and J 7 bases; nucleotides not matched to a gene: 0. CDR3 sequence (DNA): TGTGCCAGCAGACAGGGGAATTCACCCCTCCACTTT. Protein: CASRQGNSPLHF.

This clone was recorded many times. In DNA form, the CDR3 reads TGCGCCAGCAGCTCCGGGCTAGCGGGGGGGCTTGGGGAGCTGTTTTTT. It codes for CASSSGLAGGLGELFF. The chain joins TRBV4-1 to TRBJ2-2, with 12 bases matching TRBD2. CDR1 is MGHRA and CDR2 is YSYEKL in the germline V gene. V shed 5 bases, J shed 8 bases, and the junction held 9 bases outside the gene matches. CDR3 length equals 16 residues.

As DNA, the CDR3 is TGTGCCAGCAGCTTGACAGGCTCCCAATCAGTGGCCCAGCATTTT. This gives the protein CASSLTGSQSVAQHF. The rearrangement links TRBV6-5 to TRBJ1-5, with D possibly TRBD1 on 6 matching bases. Germline V lookup: CDR1 MNHEY, CDR2 SVGAGI. Trimming shortened V by 6 bases and J by 11 bases, and 23 bases separated the two germline ends. The CDR3 runs to 15 residues.

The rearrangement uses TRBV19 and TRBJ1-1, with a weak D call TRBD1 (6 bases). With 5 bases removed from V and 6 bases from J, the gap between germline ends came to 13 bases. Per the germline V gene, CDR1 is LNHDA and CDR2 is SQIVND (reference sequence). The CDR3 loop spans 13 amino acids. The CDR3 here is CASSGAGDPEAFF. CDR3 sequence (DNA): TGTGCCAGTAGTGGAGCAGGGGATCCTGAAGCTTTCTTT. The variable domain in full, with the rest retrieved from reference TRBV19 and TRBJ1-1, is DGGITQSPKYLFRKEGQNVTLSCEQNLNHDAMYWYRQDPGQGLRLIYYSQIVNDFQKGDIAEGYSVSREKKESFPLTVTSAQKNPTAFYLCASSGAGDPEAFFGQGTRLTVV.